The 27 T cell receptor beta chains given below trace back to one sample, sequenced in a study of blood T cell repertoires in COVID-19. Libraries were prepared by immunoSEQ multiplex PCR; TCRdb keeps only in-frame clonotypes and omits some of them. The profile covers about 200,000 clones, with around four fifths appearing a single time and about 7.4% taken by the ten largest. Sequenced sample: peripheral blood. The receptors originated from a woman aged 50 to 60 with acute or convalescent COVID-19.

The V and J genes are TRBV29-1 and TRBJ1-1, with TRBD1 identical over 7 bases. Germline V CDR1 and CDR2: SQVTM, ANQGSEA. V lost 2 bases and J lost 2; bases outside the gene matches: 5. The length of the CDR3 is 14 residues. The chain's CDR3 is CSVELQGRNTEAFF. CDR3 bases: TGCAGCGTTGAATTACAGGGGAGAAACACTGAAGCTTTCTTT.

The chain employs TRBV29-1 and TRBJ1-1, with D uncertain. V was trimmed by 7 bases and J by 3 bases, leaving 12 bases between them. The CDR3 spans 12 residues. The germline V gene has CDR1 SQVTM and CDR2 ANQGSEA. The CDR3 nucleotides are TGCAGCGCTCGGGGTTTCGACACTGAAGCTTTCTTT. This sequence encodes CSARGFDTEAFF.

The chain uses TRBV7-6 and TRBJ2-7, with a weak D call TRBD2 (6 bases). The germline V and J ends were trimmed by 1 base and 9 bases, with 13 bases remaining between them. Germline V gene lookup returns CDR1 SGHVS and CDR2 FNYEAQ. This CDR3 region has 13 residues. The CDR3 loop is CASSLGSPEGQYF. The CDR3, as DNA: TGTGCCAGCAGCTTAGGGTCCCCGGAGGGGCAGTACTTC.

This clone showed up just a few times. This chain joins TRBV5-1 and TRBJ2-1, with 8 bases fitting TRBD2. CDR1 is SGHRS, CDR2 YFSETQ, per germline. Trimming at V came to 9 bases and at J to 4 bases, leaving 12 bases not matched to a gene. The CDR3 has 15 residues. This chain's CDR3 is CATSPSGQLYNEQFF. DNA of the CDR3: TGCGCCACCTCCCCTAGCGGGCAACTATACAATGAGCAGTTCTTC.

The chain is built from TRBV9 and TRBJ1-4; the D is unclear. The V end lost 5 bases, the J end lost 5 bases, and 19 bases lay between the germline ends. The CDR3 is 16 residues long. Germline V gene lookup returns CDR1 SGDLS and CDR2 YYNGEE. CDR3 in amino acids: CASRNEVRDPNEKLFF. For the CDR3, the DNA is TGTGCCAGCAGGAACGAGGTCCGGGATCCAAATGAAAAACTGTTTTTT.

This rearrangement joins TRBV24-1 to TRBJ2-1; 9 bases fit TRBD1. Germline loops: CDR1 KGHDR, CDR2 SFDVKD. J lost 9 bases, V lost 3 bases, and 5 bases had no gene match. The CDR3 is 14 residues long. This chain's CDR3 is CATSDAGTGSEQFF. As DNA, the CDR3 is TGTGCCACCAGTGATGCCGGGACAGGGAGTGAGCAGTTCTTC.

This chain joins TRBV24-1 and TRBJ2-1; D might be TRBD2 (6 bases). The germline V gene has CDR1 KGHDR and CDR2 SFDVKD. V was clipped by 2 bases and J by 0 bases, with 10 bases between them. CDR3 length equals 16 residues. The CDR3 bases are TGTGCCACCAGTGATTGGGGGGAGAGCTCCTACAATGAGCAGTTCTTC. Translating gives CATSDWGESSYNEQFF.

The CDR3 coding sequence is TGCAGCGTCGACGGGACAGGGAGTATCTATGGCTACACCTTC. Translating gives CSVDGTGSIYGYTF. The chain has TRBV29-1 and TRBJ1-2; TRBD1 matches 9 bases. CDR3 size: 14 residues. Germline CDR1 reads SQVTM; CDR2 reads ANQGSEA. V gave up 6 bases and J gave up 4 bases; unmatched junction bases: 9.

This sequence joins TRBV7-2 and TRBJ2-6, with 13 positions matching TRBD2. V lost 4 bases, J lost 4 bases, and 7 bases stayed unmatched. Germline V gives CDR1 SGHTA, CDR2 FQGNSA. The CDR3 extends over 18 amino acids. CDR3 sequence: CASSSGLAGFLGANVLTF. The DNA for the CDR3 is TGTGCCAGCAGCTCGGGACTAGCGGGATTTTTGGGGGCCAACGTCCTGACTTTC.

The chain employs TRBV19 and TRBJ1-4; 8 positions agree with TRBD1. The V gene's germline CDR1 is LNHDA and CDR2 SQIVND (reference sequence). Germline trimming cut 5 bases from V and 7 bases from J; bases unmatched to any gene: 6. The CDR3 is 14 amino acids. The DNA for the CDR3 is TGTGCCAGTAGTTCCCAGGGGGCAGGTGAAAAACTGTTTTTT. Translating it yields CASSSQGAGEKLFF.

This clone was seen a single time. The CDR3 DNA sequence: TGTGCCAGCAGTTTCAATAGCGGGCGAGAGCAGTACTTC. Protein sequence: CASSFNSGREQYF. This chain links TRBV27 with TRBJ2-7; 7 nucleotides align to TRBD2. Per germline, CDR1 MNHEY and CDR2 SMNVEV (reference sequence). Unmatched junction bases numbered 6, after V lost 3 bases and J lost 7 bases. The CDR3 loop spans 13 amino acids.

The V and J genes are TRBV11-3 and TRBJ2-2; D may be TRBD1 (6 bases). Germline loops: CDR1 SGHNT, CDR2 YENEEA. This CDR3 region has 14 residues. V lost 5 bases, J lost 1 base, and 8 bases lay in between. The CDR3 nucleotides read TGTGCCAGCAGCAAGGGGGAGAACACCGGGGAGCTGTTTTTT. Residues: CASSKGENTGELFF. The entire variable domain, with the rest obtained from reference TRBV11-3 and TRBJ2-2, is as follows: EAGVVQSPRYKIIEKKQPVAFWCNPISGHNTLYWYLQNLGQGPELLIRYENEEAVDDSQLPKDRFSAERLKGVDSTLKIQPAELGDSAVYLCASSKGENTGELFFGEGSRLTVL.

The V gene is TRBV5-1, the J gene TRBJ2-3, with TRBD2 matching 7 bases. Germline-derived CDR1 and CDR2 are SGHRS and YFSETQ. This CDR3 region has 14 residues. Losses at the gene ends were 4 bases for V and 4 bases for J; bases not matched to a gene: 6. The CDR3: CASSLGDYSDTQYF. In DNA, the CDR3 is TGCGCCAGCAGCCTAGGGGACTATTCAGATACGCAGTATTTT.

The rearrangement uses TRBV7-2 and TRBJ2-5; 10 nucleotides agree with TRBD2. The CDR3 is 16 residues long. CDR1 SGHTA and CDR2 FQGNSA come from the germline V gene. V lost 5 bases to trimming and J lost 1 base; unmatched junction nucleotides: 7. The CDR3 sequence: CASSNRGLAAQETQYF. Written as DNA, the CDR3 is TGTGCCAGCAGCAACCGAGGACTAGCGGCCCAAGAGACCCAGTACTTC.

V gene TRBV29-1 combines with J gene TRBJ1-4; D is unclear. V dropped 1 base and J dropped 8 bases, with 17 bases sitting between them. This CDR3 is built from 15 residues. The germline CDR1 and CDR2 sequences are SQVTM and ANQGSEA. CDR3 region: CSVEVLGKSGEKLFF. CDR3 in DNA: TGCAGCGTTGAAGTTTTGGGGAAATCGGGGGAAAAACTGTTTTTT.

This rearrangement joins TRBV27 to TRBJ1-2, with 10 bases that match TRBD1. Per germline, CDR1 MNHEY and CDR2 SMNVEV (reference sequence). V gave up 5 bases and J gave up 4 bases; unmatched junction bases: 7. CDR3 length: 15 residues. CDR3 sequence (DNA): TGTGCCAGCAGTAGCGAGGGACAGGGGTTCTATGGCTACACCTTC. It translates to CASSSEGQGFYGYTF.

The chain combines TRBV9 with TRBJ2-6, with 10 bases fitting TRBD1. There are 19 residues in the CDR3. With 3 bases clipped from V and 0 bases from J, the junction kept 9 bases outside the gene matches. Germline V gene lookup returns CDR1 SGDLS and CDR2 YYNGEE. The CDR3 sequence: CASSDHPGQGFSGANVLTF. In DNA, the CDR3 is TGTGCCAGCAGCGACCACCCGGGACAGGGGTTCTCTGGGGCCAACGTCCTGACTTTC.

V is TRBV20-1 and J is TRBJ1-1; possible D gene TRBD1, 5 bases. The CDR3 runs 16 residues. The V and J ends lost 3 bases and 5 bases respectively, with 22 bases between them. From germline, CDR1 is DFQATT and CDR2 SNEGSKA (reference sequence). CDR3 sequence: CSASYWTPGRETEAFF. CDR3 nucleotide sequence: TGCAGTGCTAGTTACTGGACACCCGGCCGGGAGACTGAAGCTTTCTTT.

J is TRBJ2-5 and V is TRBV5-5, with D possibly TRBD2 on 6 matching bases. CDR3 length: 14 amino acids. Per germline, CDR1 SGHKS and CDR2 YYEKEE (reference sequence). V was shortened by 4 bases and J by 1 base, with 11 bases between the two germline ends. CDR3 DNA sequence: TGTGCCAGCAGCGTTCCGGGACTCCAAGAGACCCAGTACTTC. Encoded protein: CASSVPGLQETQYF.

In DNA form, the CDR3 reads TGCGCCAGCAGCCAAGCTTCGGTCCTTGAGCGAGAAAAACTGTTTTTT. Translating it yields CASSQASVLEREKLFF. The chain couples TRBV4-1 to TRBJ1-4; no firm D call. Trimming cost V 1 base and J 8 bases, with 17 bases left between them. The CDR3 spans 16 residues. CDR1 and CDR2 from the germline V gene are MGHRA and YSYEKL.

The V gene is TRBV7-2, the J gene TRBJ1-4, with D tentatively TRBD1 (5 bases). From germline, CDR1 is SGHTA and CDR2 FQGNSA. This CDR3 region has 17 residues. Trimming removed 1 base at V and 8 bases at J, with 20 bases between. The CDR3 coding sequence is TGTGCCAGCAGCTTAGACAGGCTTGGGGCCGAGAAGGAAAAACTGTTTTTT. Protein: CASSLDRLGAEKEKLFF.

The genes are TRBV18 and TRBJ2-2, with D hard to call. The CDR3 covers 12 residues. The V gene lost 8 bases and the J gene lost 5 bases, with 9 bases spanning the gap. From germline, CDR1 is KGHSH and CDR2 LQKENI. The CDR3 coding sequence is TGTGCCAGCACAGTACGAACCGGGGAGCTGTTTTTT. Translating gives CASTVRTGELFF.

This chain joins TRBV4-2 and TRBJ2-7, with D possibly TRBD2 on 5 matching bases. Per the germline V gene, CDR1 is LGHNA and CDR2 is YNFKEQ. Trimming took 5 bases from V and 6 from J, leaving 17 bases between them. This CDR3 contains 14 residues. This CDR3 is CASSNGISRREQYF. The CDR3 DNA sequence: TGTGCCAGCAGCAACGGGATCAGCCGTCGCGAGCAGTACTTC.

The rearrangement uses TRBV27 and TRBJ2-7; 15 nucleotides agree with TRBD2. With V trimmed by 3 bases and J by 1 base, 19 bases remained unmatched. Germline CDR1 and CDR2: MNHEY and SMNVEV (reference sequence). CDR3 length: 22 amino acids. For the CDR3, the DNA is TGTGCCAGCAGTTTGAGGACAGGGGGCCGGACTAGCGGGAGGGCCGGGTCCTACGAGCAGTACTTC. Protein: CASSLRTGGRTSGRAGSYEQYF.

V is TRBV9 and J is TRBJ2-3; D uncertain. The CDR3 consists of 14 residues. Trimming pared 0 bases from V and 3 bases from J, leaving 8 bases between. CDR1 is SGDLS, CDR2 YYNGEE, per germline. This chain's CDR3 is CASSVAPLTDTQYF. CDR3 nucleotide sequence: TGTGCCAGCAGCGTAGCCCCCCTTACAGATACGCAGTATTTT.

CDR3 sequence: CASSPLGSTEAFF. The CDR3, as DNA: TGTGCCAGCAGCCCCTTGGGCTCCACTGAAGCTTTCTTT. The chain combines TRBV7-8 with TRBJ1-1; D is uncertain. V was trimmed by 5 bases and J by 4 bases, leaving 11 bases between them. CDR1 and CDR2 (germline): SGHVS, FQNEAQ. The CDR3 consists of 13 residues. The full variable domain, with the rest looked up from reference TRBV7-8 and TRBJ1-1, is GAGVSQSPRYKVAKRGQDVALRCDPISGHVSLFWYQQALGQGPEFLTYFQNEAQLDKSGLPSDRFFAERPEGSVSTLKIQRTQQEDSAVYLCASSPLGSTEAFFGQGTRLTVV.

This chain uses TRBV30 with TRBJ2-1; 8 bases are shared with TRBD1. The CDR3 length is 13 residues. The ends lost 4 bases at V and 7 bases at J; junction bases unmatched: 6. CDR1 is GTSNPN, CDR2 SVGIG, per germline (reference sequence). CDR3 loop: CAWMSGGWNEQFF. In DNA, the CDR3 is TGTGCCTGGATGTCAGGGGGCTGGAATGAGCAGTTCTTC.